This TCR beta chain was documented in a study of blood T cells in healthy people across ages. On the study more broadly: Template switching caught about one barcoded beta molecule for each two T cells.

Each of the donors had approximately 10 milliliters of peripheral blood drawn into EDTA-treated Vacutainer tubes. Every sample yielded at least 7 million isolated PBMCs. The study's findings and limits: PBMCs that were unsorted prevented a conclusive naive versus antigen-experienced comparison.

With regard to this clonotype: The antigen is undetermined. At one end, the junction sequence differs from germline, possibly due to a read error.

Germline values: CDR1 SGHTA, CDR2 FQGNSA. CDR3 length equals 15 residues. Combining a sample-barcoded 5' primer with a J-beta primer mix, a second PCR ran for roughly 6 to 12 cycles. TCRdb analysed the 5' RACE reads with MiXCR anew, one entry per CDR3 protein. The sample gives more than 800,000 distinct CDR3 sequences, 29% of which show up once; 17% is in the top ten. The source is an elderly woman in good health. The V call is TRBV7-2, the J call TRBJ1-2; D might be TRBD1 (5 bases). Sequencing was performed on blood. In nucleotides, the CDR3 is TGTGCCAGCAGCCCTGGGCGGGGCCGGGGCTATGGATACACCTTC. Its protein product is CASSPGRGRGYGYTF.